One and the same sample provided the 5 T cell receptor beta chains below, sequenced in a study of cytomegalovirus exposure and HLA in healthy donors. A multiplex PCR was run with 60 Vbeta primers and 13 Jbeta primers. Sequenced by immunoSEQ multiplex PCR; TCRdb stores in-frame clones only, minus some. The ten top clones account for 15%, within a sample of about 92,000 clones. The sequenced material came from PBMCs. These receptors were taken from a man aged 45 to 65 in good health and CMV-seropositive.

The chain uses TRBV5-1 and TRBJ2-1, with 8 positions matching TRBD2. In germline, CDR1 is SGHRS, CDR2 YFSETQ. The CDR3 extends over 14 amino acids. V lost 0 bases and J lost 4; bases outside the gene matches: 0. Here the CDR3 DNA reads TGCGCCAGCAGCTTGGCTAGCGGGTACAATGAGCAGTTCTTC. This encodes CASSLASGYNEQFF.

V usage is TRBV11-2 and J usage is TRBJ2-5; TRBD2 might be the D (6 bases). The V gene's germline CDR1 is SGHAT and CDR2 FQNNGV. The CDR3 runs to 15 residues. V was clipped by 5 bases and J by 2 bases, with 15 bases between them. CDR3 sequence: CASSNLLANQETQYF. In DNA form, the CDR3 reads TGTGCCAGCAGCAACCTGCTAGCGAATCAAGAGACCCAGTACTTC.

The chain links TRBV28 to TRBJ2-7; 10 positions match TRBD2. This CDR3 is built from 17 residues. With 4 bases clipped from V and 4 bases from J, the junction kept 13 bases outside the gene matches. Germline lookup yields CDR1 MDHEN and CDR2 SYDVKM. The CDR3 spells CASSYDDFLAGVYEQYF. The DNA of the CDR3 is TGTGCCAGCAGTTACGACGATTTCCTAGCGGGAGTGTACGAGCAGTACTTC.

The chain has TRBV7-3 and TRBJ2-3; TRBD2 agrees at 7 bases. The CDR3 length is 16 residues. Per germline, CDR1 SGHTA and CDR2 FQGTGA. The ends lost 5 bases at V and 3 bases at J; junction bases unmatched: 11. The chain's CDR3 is CASSATGGGGTDTQYF. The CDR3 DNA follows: TGTGCCAGCAGCGCGACGGGGGGAGGTGGGACAGATACGCAGTATTTT.

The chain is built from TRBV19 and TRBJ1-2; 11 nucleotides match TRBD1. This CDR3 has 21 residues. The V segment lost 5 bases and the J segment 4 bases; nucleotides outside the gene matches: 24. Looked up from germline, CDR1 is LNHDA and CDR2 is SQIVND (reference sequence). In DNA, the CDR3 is TGTGCCAGTAGTCTGAGCGGATTCCGCAAGGGAGGGACAGGGGGATCCTATGGCTACACCTTC. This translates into CASSLSGFRKGGTGGSYGYTF. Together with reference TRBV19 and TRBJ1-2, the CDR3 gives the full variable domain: DGGITQSPKYLFRKEGQNVTLSCEQNLNHDAMYWYRQDPGQGLRLIYYSQIVNDFQKGDIAEGYSVSREKKESFPLTVTSAQKNPTAFYLCASSLSGFRKGGTGGSYGYTFGSGTRLTVV.